The 2 T cell receptor beta chains reported below all come from one sample, sequenced in a study of regulatory T cells in long-lasting Graves disease. Arm-PCR with iRepertoire HTBI primers amplified the CDR3 regions for these TCR beta libraries. TCRdb itself ran the multiplex PCR reads through MiXCR, one entry per CDR3 protein. This table holds about 430,000 distinct CDR3 sequences, around a fifth found once. The time point here: persistent/refractory GD, antithyroid drugs over 5 years with positive TRAb. RNA extracted from PBMCs served as the sequencing template. The sample in question was peripheral blood mononuclear cells (PBMCs), obtained when the disease was refractory, from a patient treated with antithyroid drugs. Receptor source: a female donor with Graves disease.

This chain uses TRBV12-3 or TRBV12-4 with TRBJ1-2, with TRBD1 as a possible D gene (5 bases). The CDR3 has 13 amino acids. V was shortened by 3 bases and J by 5 bases, with 10 bases between the two germline ends. CDR3 DNA: TGTGCCAGCAGTTTTGACAGTCGTTATGGCTACACCTTC. Protein product: CASSFDSRYGYTF.

This clonotype has just a few counts. The chain combines TRBV4-1 with TRBJ1-1, with 11 positions matching TRBD1. This CDR3 contains 15 residues. Germline CDR1 and CDR2: MGHRA and YSYEKL. With V trimmed by 3 bases and J by 4 bases, 4 bases remained unmatched. CDR3 DNA sequence: TGCGCCAGCAGCCACGGACAGGGGGCTTTCACTGAAGCTTTCTTT. Translated: CASSHGQGAFTEAFF.